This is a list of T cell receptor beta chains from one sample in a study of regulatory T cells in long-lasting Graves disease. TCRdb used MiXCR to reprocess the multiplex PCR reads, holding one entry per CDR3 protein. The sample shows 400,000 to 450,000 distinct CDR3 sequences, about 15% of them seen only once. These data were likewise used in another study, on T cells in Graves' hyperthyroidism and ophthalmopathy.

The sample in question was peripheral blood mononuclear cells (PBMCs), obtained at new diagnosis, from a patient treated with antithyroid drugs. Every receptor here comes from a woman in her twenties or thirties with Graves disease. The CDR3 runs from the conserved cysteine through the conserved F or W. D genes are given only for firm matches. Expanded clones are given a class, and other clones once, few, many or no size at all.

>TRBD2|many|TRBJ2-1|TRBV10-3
TGTGCCATCAGTAAGACTAGCGGGAGTGTCAATGAGCAGTTCTTC
CAISKTSGSVNEQFF
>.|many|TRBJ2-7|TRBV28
TGTGCCAGCAGTCTAGTTCCTCCCTACGAGCAGTACTTC
CASSLVPPYEQYF
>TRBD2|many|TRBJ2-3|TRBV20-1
TGCAGTGCCCAGATCGGCGGGGGGGCAGATACGCAGTATTTT
CSAQIGGGADTQYF
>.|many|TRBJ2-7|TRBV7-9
TGTGCCGTCATCAGCGGGACACGGAACTACGAGCAGTACTTC
CAVISGTRNYEQYF
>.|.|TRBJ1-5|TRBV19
TGTGCCAGTAGTACAACAGGGTCGGGGCAGCCCCAGCATTTT
CASSTTGSGQPQHF
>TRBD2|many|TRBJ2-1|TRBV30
TGTGCCTGGAGCGGCCCTTCTAGCGGGAGAAGGTATGAGCAGTTCTTC
CAWSGPSSGRRYEQFF
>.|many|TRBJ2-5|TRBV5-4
TGTGCCAGCAGCCCGTACGGAGAGACCCAGTACTTC
CASSPYGETQYF
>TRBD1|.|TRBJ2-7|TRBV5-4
TGTGCCAGCAGCTTGGGGCCGGGACAGGCCACCTACGAGCAGTACTTC
CASSLGPGQATYEQYF
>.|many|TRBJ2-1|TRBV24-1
TGTGCCACCAGTGGGGGACTCCGGGTGAAAAATGAGCAGTTCTTC
CATSGGLRVKNEQFF
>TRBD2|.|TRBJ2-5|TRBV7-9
TGTGCCAGCAGCTATTTGGCGGGAGCCGGAACGAAAGAGACCCAGTACTTC
CASSYLAGAGTKETQYF
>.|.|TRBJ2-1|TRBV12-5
TGTGCTAGTGGCGGAACATACCTGGGTGAGCAGTTCTTC
CASGGTYLGEQFF
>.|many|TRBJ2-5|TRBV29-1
TGCAGCGCCGAGAGAATCGGGGCTGCGGCTGGGGAGACCCAGTACTTC
CSAERIGAAAGETQYF
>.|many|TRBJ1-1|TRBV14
TGTGCCAGCAGCCAACGAACAGGGTTTAGCACTGAAGCTTTCTTT
CASSQRTGFSTEAFF
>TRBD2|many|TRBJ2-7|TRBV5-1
TGCGCCAGCAGCCCACGGAGAGGACTAGCGGGATACGAGCAGTACTTC
CASSPRRGLAGYEQYF
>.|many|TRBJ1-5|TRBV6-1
TGTGCCAGCAGCCAACGTGTGGGGGGCGCGGGGCAGCCCCAGCATTTT
CASSQRVGGAGQPQHF
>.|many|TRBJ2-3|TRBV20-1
TGCAGTGCTAGAGTGGGTGCCCGCACAGATACGCAGTATTTT
CSARVGARTDTQYF